This T cell receptor beta chain was sequenced in a study of cytomegalovirus exposure and HLA in healthy donors. Overall study findings and caveats: A few of the chains that were CMV-associated were confirmed in vitro to be specific for CMV antigens.

As to this clone: The antigen remains unidentified.

TCRdb keeps only in-frame clones here, not all; method: immunoSEQ multiplex PCR. The sample yields tens of thousands of clones, roughly 94% seen once. The J segment lost 0 bases and the V segment lost 6 bases, leaving 8 bases of the junction unmatched. Germline V gene sequence: CDR1 KGHSH, CDR2 LQKENI. This CDR3 is 16 amino acids long. This receptor was identified in a man aged 18 to 29 in good health and CMV-seronegative. Sequenced: PBMCs. This chain uses TRBV18 with TRBJ2-7; 10 nucleotides agree with TRBD2. The CDR3 here is CASSASSGGLSYEQYF. The CDR3 DNA follows: TGTGCCAGCTCGGCGTCTAGCGGGGGCCTCTCCTACGAGCAGTACTTC.